The 28 T cell receptor beta chains reported below all come from one sample, sequenced in a study of blood T cell repertoires in COVID-19. The method was immunoSEQ multiplex PCR; TCRdb's version includes in-frame clones alone and lacks a portion of them. Among tens of thousands of clones, roughly 87% were seen once, and the ten largest hold around 2.7%. The source material was peripheral blood. The receptor set was obtained from a man aged 45-65 years with active COVID-19.

The CDR3 sequence: CASSPHPGLAGVDTQYF. CDR3 DNA sequence: TGTGCCAGCAGCCCACATCCGGGACTAGCGGGAGTAGATACGCAGTATTTT. The rearrangement joins TRBV9 to TRBJ2-3, with 14 bases lining up with TRBD2. The J segment lost 5 bases and the V segment lost 4 bases, leaving 9 bases of the junction unmatched. Germline CDR1 and CDR2: SGDLS and YYNGEE. The CDR3 is 17 residues long.

CDR3 sequence (DNA): TGTGCCGGTTACAGGGTTTCCGGGGAGCTGTTTTTT. This sequence encodes CAGYRVSGELFF. The chain is built from TRBV7-9 and TRBJ2-2, with a tentative D call TRBD1 (6 bases). This CDR3 contains 12 residues. V was shortened by 11 bases and J by 6 bases, with 13 bases between the two germline ends. Germline values: CDR1 SEHNR, CDR2 FQNEAQ (reference sequence).

The chain combines TRBV6-2 or TRBV6-3 with TRBJ1-1; 7 bases are a match to TRBD1. The J segment lost 4 bases and the V segment lost 5 bases, leaving 4 bases of the junction unmatched. The CDR3 has 13 residues. CDR1 MNHEY and CDR2 SVGEGT come from the germline V gene. CDR3 bases: TGTGCCAGCAGTCGGAACAGGGGCACTGAAGCTTTCTTT. The encoded protein is CASSRNRGTEAFF.

The genes are TRBV28 and TRBJ1-2; D possibly corresponds to TRBD1 (6 bases). The CDR3 has 14 residues. Trimming stripped 5 bases from V and 4 bases from J, with 14 bases between. Germline loops: CDR1 MDHEN, CDR2 SYDVKM. In DNA, the CDR3 is TGTGCCAGCAGTGAGGGGCAGGGGATCTATGGCTACACCTTC. Its translation is CASSEGQGIYGYTF.

V is TRBV6-5 and J is TRBJ2-7; D remains unclear. CDR3 length equals 12 residues. CDR1 MNHEY and CDR2 SVGAGI come from the germline V gene. V gave up 2 bases and J gave up 2 bases, with 4 bases separating them. CDR3 bases: TGTGCCAGCAGTTACGGCCCCTACGAGCAGTACTTC. It specifies CASSYGPYEQYF.

The chain joins TRBV27 to TRBJ2-1; 12 bases match TRBD2. With V trimmed by 6 bases and J by 15 bases, 18 bases remained unmatched. This CDR3 has 16 amino acids. The V gene's germline CDR1 is MNHEY and CDR2 SMNVEV (reference sequence). The CDR3 here is CASRPLRTSGTSDRFF. In nucleotides, the CDR3 is TGTGCCAGCAGGCCCCTTCGGACTAGCGGGACCTCCGATCGGTTCTTC.

The V and J genes are TRBV5-4 and TRBJ1-1, with 7 bases identical to TRBD1. Germline-derived CDR1 and CDR2 are SGHNT and YYREEE (reference sequence). The V and J ends lost 3 bases and 5 bases, in that order; junction bases with no gene match: 10. This CDR3 has 15 residues. CDR3 DNA sequence: TGTGCCAGCAGCTCGCACAGGGGTGTGAGTACTGAAGCTTTCTTT. Translating it yields CASSSHRGVSTEAFF.

This clone was picked up a small number of times. The chain combines TRBV21-1 with TRBJ1-1; TRBD1, as called in the table, went unchecked against the DNA. TRBV21-1 is recorded as a pseudogene. CDR3 length: 13 residues. The CDR3 coding sequence is TGTGCCAGCAGCAAAGCGGGGACAGGGGAAGCTTTCTTT. This encodes CASSKAGTGEAFF.

This chain joins TRBV19 and TRBJ2-3; 9 nucleotides agree with TRBD2. There are 15 residues in the CDR3. V lost 5 bases, J lost 1 base, and 4 bases stayed unmatched. Per the germline V gene, CDR1 is LNHDA and CDR2 is SQIVND (reference sequence). The CDR3 region is CASSGPSGGTDTQYF. CDR3 coding DNA: TGTGCCAGTAGTGGTCCTAGCGGGGGCACAGATACGCAGTATTTT. Drawing the rest from reference TRBV19 and TRBJ2-3, the complete variable domain is DGGITQSPKYLFRKEGQNVTLSCEQNLNHDAMYWYRQDPGQGLRLIYYSQIVNDFQKGDIAEGYSVSREKKESFPLTVTSAQKNPTAFYLCASSGPSGGTDTQYFGPGTRLTVL.

This chain connects TRBV6-4 to TRBJ2-1; TRBD2 matches at 11 bases. This CDR3 is 15 amino acids long. CDR1 MRHNA and CDR2 SNTAGT come from the germline V gene. Trimming took 4 bases from V and 7 from J; bases not matched to a gene: 6. CDR3 nucleotides: TGTGCCAGCAGTGCTCATAGCGGGGGGGCGAATGAGCAGTTCTTC. It yields the protein CASSAHSGGANEQFF.

This rearrangement joins TRBV29-1 to TRBJ1-2; 8 bases line up with TRBD1. With 5 bases clipped from V and 7 bases from J, the junction kept 9 bases outside the gene matches. There are 13 residues in the CDR3. CDR1 SQVTM and CDR2 ANQGSEA come from the germline V gene. The DNA of the CDR3 is TGCAGCGTTTCTACAGGGGGAGGCGGTGGCTACACCTTC. It translates to CSVSTGGGGGYTF.

The rearrangement joins TRBV19 to TRBJ1-5; 7 nucleotides line up with TRBD1. Per germline, CDR1 LNHDA and CDR2 SQIVND (reference sequence). The CDR3 loop spans 18 amino acids. The J segment lost 3 bases and the V segment lost 6 bases, leaving 17 bases of the junction unmatched. In DNA, the CDR3 is TGTGCCAGTAGCACACCGGGACAGCGGCTCCAGATCAATCAGCCCCAGCATTTT. Its protein product is CASSTPGQRLQINQPQHF.

This clone has just a few counts. The chain couples TRBV27 to TRBJ1-5, with TRBD1 matching over 7 bases. In germline, CDR1 is MNHEY, CDR2 SMNVEV (reference sequence). The junction had 4 bases not matched to a gene; V was cut back by 3 bases and J by 5 bases. The CDR3 totals 14 residues. DNA of the CDR3: TGTGCCAGCAGTTTGAGGACAGGACATCAGCCCCAGCATTTT. Translation: CASSLRTGHQPQHF.

The count of this clone is one. The rearrangement joins TRBV3-1 (or the pseudogene TRBV3-2) to TRBJ1-1, with D perhaps matching TRBD1 (6 bases). The V end was cut by 2 bases, the J end by 4 bases, with 11 bases between. The CDR3 sequence is 14 residues long. The germline CDR1 and CDR2 sequences are LGHDT and YNNKEL (reference sequence). CDR3 in DNA: TGTGCCAGCAGCCAATGGGGGCAAAGCACTGAAGCTTTCTTT. Translating it yields CASSQWGQSTEAFF.

This clone was recorded once. For the CDR3, the DNA is TGTGCCAGCAGCTCCGGAGGACAGAATTTTAATTCACCCCTCCACTTT. Translating it yields CASSSGGQNFNSPLHF. The V gene is TRBV7-2, the J gene TRBJ1-6; perhaps TRBD1 as D (6 bases). This CDR3 contains 16 residues. The V gene lost 4 bases and the J gene lost 6 bases, with 16 bases spanning the gap. The germline V gene has CDR1 SGHTA and CDR2 FQGNSA.

The chain has TRBV5-4 and TRBJ2-5; 7 nucleotides match TRBD1. Germline V CDR1 and CDR2: SGHNT, YYREEE (reference sequence). After removal of 4 bases from V and 1 base from J, the junction contained 4 bases not matched to a gene. The CDR3 runs to 14 residues. In DNA, the CDR3 is TGTGCCAGCAGCCTGGACAGGTTCCAAGAGACCCAGTACTTC. Protein: CASSLDRFQETQYF.

In nucleotides, the CDR3 is TGTGCCAGCAGCCGAATCCAGGGTACTAATGAAAAACTGTTTTTT. Translated, it gives CASSRIQGTNEKLFF. The rearrangement links TRBV7-9 to TRBJ1-4, with D possibly being TRBD1 (5 bases). Trimming took off 5 bases at V and 2 bases at J, with 12 bases between the two ends. The CDR3 consists of 15 residues. Germline V lookup: CDR1 SEHNR, CDR2 FQNEAQ (reference sequence).

This sequence joins TRBV27 and TRBJ2-2; 9 bases fit TRBD2. CDR1 and CDR2 (germline): MNHEY, SMNVEV (reference sequence). This CDR3 comprises 21 residues. Trimming at V came to 3 bases and at J to 0 bases, leaving 17 bases not matched to a gene. The CDR3 nucleotides are TGTGCCAGCAGTTTTTTGCCGCTAGCGGGGCACGGAATATCGAACACCGGGGAGCTGTTTTTT. It encodes CASSFLPLAGHGISNTGELFF.

The chain combines TRBV7-2 with TRBJ2-1, with no clear D. The CDR3 sequence is 15 residues long. Germline CDR1 reads SGHTA; CDR2 reads FQGNSA. The V end lost 3 bases, the J end lost 3 bases, and 12 bases lay between the germline ends. The CDR3 nucleotides are TGTGCCAGCAGCTTCACGAGCCAAATCTACAATGAGCAGTTCTTC. Protein product: CASSFTSQIYNEQFF. The full variable domain, its missing parts supplied by reference TRBV7-2 and TRBJ2-1, is GAGVSQSPSNKVTEKGKDVELRCDPISGHTALYWYRQSLGQGLEFLIYFQGNSAPDKSGLPSDRFSAERTGGSVSTLTIQRTQQEDSAVYLCASSFTSQIYNEQFFGPGTRLTVL.

Only one count was recorded for this clone. The chain has TRBV7-3 and TRBJ1-1; tentative D call: TRBD1 (6 bases). Trimming took off 5 bases at V and 6 bases at J, with 22 bases between the two ends. Per germline, CDR1 SGHTA and CDR2 FQGTGA. This CDR3 region has 16 residues. Written as DNA, the CDR3 is TGTGCCAGCAGCCCCTACGGGGGGGCGAATATAGCTGAAGCTTTCTTT. This translates into CASSPYGGANIAEAFF.

This clone was seen a few times. This chain links TRBV5-1 with TRBJ2-7; 7 nucleotides match TRBD2. CDR1 is SGHRS and CDR2 is YFSETQ in the germline V gene. Trimming cost V 0 bases and J 5 bases; bases outside gene matches: 5. The CDR3 consists of 14 residues. The CDR3 here is CASSLDLLANEQYV. The CDR3 nucleotides read TGCGCCAGCAGCTTGGACCTACTAGCGAACGAGCAGTACGTC.

This chain links TRBV6-1 with TRBJ1-6, with TRBD1 as a possible D gene (5 bases). Germline CDR1 MNHNS, CDR2 SASEGT. V lost 3 bases and J 2 bases, leaving 11 bases between the germline ends. The CDR3 runs 16 residues. The CDR3 bases are TGTGCCAGCAGTGATGAAAGGGGCACCTATAATTCACCCCTCCACTTT. Translation gives CASSDERGTYNSPLHF.

CDR3 residues: CASSPGQGAGNTIYF. The CDR3 bases are TGTGCCAGCTCACCGGGACAGGGAGCGGGAAACACCATATATTTT. The chain joins TRBV18 to TRBJ1-3; 9 nucleotides align to TRBD1. Per germline, CDR1 KGHSH and CDR2 LQKENI. This CDR3 is built from 15 residues. V shed 3 bases, J shed 4 bases, and the junction held 4 bases outside the gene matches.

This chain links TRBV5-8 with TRBJ2-7; tentative D call: TRBD2 (7 bases). CDR1 SGHTS and CDR2 YDEGEE come from the germline V gene. Trimming took 4 bases from V and 2 from J, leaving 10 bases between them. The CDR3 runs 13 residues. CDR3 loop: CASSRGGPYEQYV. The CDR3 DNA sequence: TGTGCCAGCAGCCGCGGGGGCCCCTACGAGCAGTACGTC.

In this sample, this clone turned up once. V usage is TRBV14 and J usage is TRBJ2-3, with D unresolved. Germline-derived CDR1 and CDR2 are SGHDN and FVKESK. This CDR3 spans 13 amino acids. Trimming took 4 bases from V and 1 from J, leaving 6 bases between them. The CDR3 loop is CASSPAGTDTQYF. The CDR3 coding sequence is TGTGCCAGCAGCCCCGCGGGCACAGATACGCAGTATTTT.

The chain links TRBV7-3 to TRBJ2-5; 15 bases map to TRBD2. Germline V lookup: CDR1 SGHTA, CDR2 FQGTGA. This CDR3 comprises 17 residues. The trim removed 5 bases at V and 3 bases at J, leaving 7 bases unmatched. The CDR3 protein is CASSPIGLAGGKETQYF. CDR3 DNA: TGTGCCAGCAGCCCGATCGGACTAGCGGGGGGGAAAGAGACCCAGTACTTC.

The chain carries TRBV4-2 and TRBJ2-3; 8 nucleotides agree with TRBD2. Germline V CDR1 and CDR2: LGHNA, YNFKEQ. Trimming cost V 4 bases and J 1 base; bases outside gene matches: 4. This CDR3 is 15 amino acids long. CDR3 sequence: CASSRDSGGTDTQYF. As DNA, the CDR3 is TGTGCCAGCAGCCGGGATAGCGGGGGCACAGATACGCAGTATTTT.

This clone was seen more than once but under ten times. The rearrangement joins TRBV7-9 to TRBJ2-7, with 7 bases matching TRBD1. The CDR3 has 14 amino acids. V lost 1 base and J lost 2; bases outside the gene matches: 2. The germline V gene has CDR1 SEHNR and CDR2 FQNEAQ (reference sequence). CDR3 protein: CASSLGDSPYEQYF. CDR3 nucleotides: TGTGCCAGCAGCTTAGGGGACAGTCCCTACGAGCAGTACTTC.